The clone carrying this TCR beta chain has just one count. Its antigen is unidentified. This may come from a read error, since a much larger clone is one base off. TRB rearrangements spanning V, D and J were amplified using mixed TRB-A/B primers. TCRdb reprocessed the multiplex PCR reads via MiXCR and lists one record per CDR3 protein. The sample lists roughly 4,900 distinct CDR3 sequences, 25% to 30% occurring once. This sample stems from a study of T cell repertoires in aging, cancer and after chemotherapy. Turning to the study itself: Patients with glioblastoma brain tumors were sampled before and after temozolomide-based therapy. Around 10 million TCR reads were in the whole dataset.

Germline CDR1 is KGHDR and CDR2 is SFDVKD. Between the trimmed V and J ends, which lost 7 bases and 3 bases, there was a span of 24 bases. The CDR3 runs to 18 residues. Peripheral blood genomic DNA, not sorted cells or RNA, was the template. Whole-study results and caveats: Rebound thymic output was suggested by rising median generation probability during chemotherapy in each cancer cohort.

The clonotype originates from a human donor with a solid tumor. Sequences were obtained from blood. V usage is TRBV24-1 and J usage is TRBJ2-1; D perhaps matches TRBD2 (5 bases). The DNA for the CDR3 is TGTGCCACCAGCTACCGGGATAAACCGGGGAGAGGCTACAATGAGCAGTTCTTC. Protein sequence: CATSYRDKPGRGYNEQFF.